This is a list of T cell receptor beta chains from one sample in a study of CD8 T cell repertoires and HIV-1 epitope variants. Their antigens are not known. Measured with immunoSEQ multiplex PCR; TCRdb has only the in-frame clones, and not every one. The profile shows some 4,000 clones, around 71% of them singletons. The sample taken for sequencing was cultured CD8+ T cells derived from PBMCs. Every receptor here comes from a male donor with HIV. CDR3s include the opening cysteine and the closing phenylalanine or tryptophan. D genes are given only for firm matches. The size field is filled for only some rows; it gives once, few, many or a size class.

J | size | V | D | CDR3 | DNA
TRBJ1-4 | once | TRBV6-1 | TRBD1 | CASSEFPGQGFF | TGTGCCAGCAGTGAGTTCCCGGGACAGGGTTTTTTT
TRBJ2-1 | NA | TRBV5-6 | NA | CASSLGGSSYNEQFF | TGTGCCAGCAGCTTGGGTGGGTCCTCCTACAATGAGCAGTTCTTC
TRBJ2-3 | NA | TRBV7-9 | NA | CASSARDSATDTQYF | TGTGCCAGCAGCGCTCGGGACTCGGCGACAGATACGCAGTATTTT
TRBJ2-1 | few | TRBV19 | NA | CASSILSESSYNEQFF | TGTGCCAGTAGTATATTGAGCGAGAGCTCCTACAATGAGCAGTTCTTC
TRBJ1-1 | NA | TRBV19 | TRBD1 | CAKIRDRGWTEAFF | TGTGCCAAGATAAGGGACAGGGGATGGACTGAAGCTTTCTTT
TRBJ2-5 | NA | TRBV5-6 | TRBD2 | CASSLSLERGEETQYF | TGTGCCAGCAGCTTGAGTTTAGAGCGGGGGGAAGAGACCCAGTACTTC
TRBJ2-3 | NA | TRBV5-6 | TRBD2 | CASSLLLASSTDTQYF | TGTGCCAGCAGCTTGCTACTAGCGTCTAGCACAGATACGCAGTATTTT
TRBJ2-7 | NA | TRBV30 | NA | CAWSVRKAPYEQYF | TGTGCCTGGAGTGTACGGAAAGCACCCTACGAGCAGTACTTC
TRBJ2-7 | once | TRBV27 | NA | CASSVGGGLSYEQYF | TGTGCCAGCAGTGTGGGCGGGGGCCTCTCCTACGAGCAGTACTTC
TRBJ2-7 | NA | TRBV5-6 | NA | CASSLDSGMARYEQYF | TGTGCCAGCAGCTTGGATTCAGGGATGGCTCGGTACGAGCAGTACTTC
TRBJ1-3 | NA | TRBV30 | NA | CAWSVDSSSGNTIYF | TGTGCCTGGAGTGTAGACTCCAGCTCTGGAAACACCATATATTTT
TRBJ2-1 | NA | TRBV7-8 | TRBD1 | CASSLAGGVYNEQFF | TGTGCCAGCAGCTTAGCAGGGGGCGTCTACAATGAGCAGTTCTTC
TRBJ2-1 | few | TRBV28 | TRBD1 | CASTKGTDDYNEQFF | TGTGCCAGCACCAAGGGGACAGACGATTACAATGAGCAGTTCTTC
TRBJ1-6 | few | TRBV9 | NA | CASSPLGGQGNSPLHF | TGTGCCAGCAGCCCGCTGGGGGGGCAAGGGAATTCACCCCTCCACTTT
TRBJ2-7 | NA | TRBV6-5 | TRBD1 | CASSYRTGSYEQYF | TGTGCCAGCAGTTACCGGACAGGCTCCTACGAGCAGTACTTC
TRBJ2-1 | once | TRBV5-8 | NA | CASSFVEGASFNEQFF | TGTGCCAGCAGCTTTGTGGAGGGGGCGTCTTTCAATGAGCAGTTCTTC
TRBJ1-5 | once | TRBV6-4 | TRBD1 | CASSDSHATGRSNQPQHF | TGTGCCAGCAGTGACTCCCACGCGACAGGGAGAAGCAATCAGCCCCAGCATTTT
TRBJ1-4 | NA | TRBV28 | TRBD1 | CASTSPGTGEKLFF | TGTGCCAGCACGAGCCCCGGGACAGGGGAAAAACTGTTTTTT
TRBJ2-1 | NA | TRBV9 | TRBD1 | CASSDSTGGDEQFF | TGTGCCAGCAGCGACAGCACAGGGGGCGATGAGCAGTTCTTC
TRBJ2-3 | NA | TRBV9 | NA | CASSVSDDSVGTSTDTQYF | TGTGCCAGCAGCGTCTCCGACGACAGTGTAGGGACTAGCACAGATACGCAGTATTTT
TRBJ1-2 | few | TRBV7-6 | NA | CASSEGVGDGYTF | TGTGCCAGCAGCGAAGGGGTTGGGGATGGCTACACCTTC
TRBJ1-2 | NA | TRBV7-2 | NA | CASSYRPRREAETNGYTF | TGTGCCAGCAGCTACCGTCCTCGCCGGGAGGCAGAGACTAATGGCTACACCTTC
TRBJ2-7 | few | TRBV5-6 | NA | CASSLGSSYEQYF | TGTGCCAGCAGCTTGGGCAGCTCCTACGAGCAGTACTTC
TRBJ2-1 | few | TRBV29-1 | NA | CSVPGYGEQFF | TGCAGCGTTCCAGGGTACGGCGAGCAGTTCTTC
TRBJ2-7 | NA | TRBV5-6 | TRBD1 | CASSPGTGEYEQYF | TGTGCCAGCAGCCCCGGGACAGGGGAGTACGAGCAGTACTTC
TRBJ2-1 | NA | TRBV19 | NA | CASSAAWGGRYNEQFF | TGTGCCAGTAGTGCAGCCTGGGGCGGGCGTTACAATGAGCAGTTCTTC
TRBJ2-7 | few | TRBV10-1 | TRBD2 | CASSGDYFYEQYF | TGCGCCAGCAGTGGGGACTATTTTTACGAGCAGTACTTC
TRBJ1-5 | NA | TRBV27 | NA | CASREAGSNQPQHF | TGTGCCAGCCGGGAGGCAGGGAGCAATCAGCCCCAGCATTTT
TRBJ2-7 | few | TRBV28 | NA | CASSSRGGVYEQYF | TGTGCCAGCAGCTCCCGCGGAGGGGTGTACGAGCAGTACTTC
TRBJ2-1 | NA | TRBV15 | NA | CATSRRLDERDEQFF | TGTGCCACCAGCAGGAGACTCGACGAAAGAGATGAGCAGTTCTTC
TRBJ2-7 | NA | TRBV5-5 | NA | CASSLAGRNYEQYF | TGTGCCAGCAGCTTGGCCGGCAGAAACTACGAGCAGTACTTC
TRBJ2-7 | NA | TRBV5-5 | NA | CASSLETASYEQYF | TGTGCCAGCAGCTTGGAGACAGCGTCCTACGAGCAGTACTTC
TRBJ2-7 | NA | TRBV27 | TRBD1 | CASSYQGVNEQYF | TGTGCCAGCAGTTACCAGGGGGTGAACGAGCAGTACTTC
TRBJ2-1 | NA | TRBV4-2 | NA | CASSQGQDNEQFF | TGTGCCAGCAGCCAAGGGCAGGACAATGAGCAGTTCTTC
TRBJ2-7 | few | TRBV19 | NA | CASSIAGDSLYEQYF | TGTGCCAGTAGTATAGCGGGGGACAGCCTCTACGAGCAGTACTTC
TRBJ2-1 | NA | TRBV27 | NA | CASTLTASSYNEQFF | TGTGCCAGCACTCTGACCGCAAGCTCCTACAATGAGCAGTTCTTC
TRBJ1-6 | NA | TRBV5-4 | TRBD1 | CASSLGTGGNSPLHF | TGTGCCAGCAGCTTGGGGACAGGAGGGAATTCACCCCTCCACTTT
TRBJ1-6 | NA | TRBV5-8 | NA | CASSFLQGVNSPLHF | TGTGCCAGCAGCTTCCTCCAGGGCGTGAATTCACCCCTCCACTTT
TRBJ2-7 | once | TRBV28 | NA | CASSLAAGSSYEQYF | TGTGCCAGCAGCCTCGCGGCAGGGAGCTCCTACGAGCAGTACTTC
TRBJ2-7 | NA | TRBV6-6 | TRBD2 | CASSYGAGTTYEQYF | TGTGCCAGCAGTTACGGGGCGGGGACTACCTACGAGCAGTACTTC
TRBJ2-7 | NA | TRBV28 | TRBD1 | CASNPGQGAYEQYF | TGTGCCAGCAATCCGGGACAGGGGGCCTACGAGCAGTACTTC
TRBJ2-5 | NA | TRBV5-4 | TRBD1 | CASSERTGEETQYF | TGTGCCAGCAGCGAAAGGACAGGGGAAGAGACCCAGTACTTC
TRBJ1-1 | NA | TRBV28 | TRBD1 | CASSYPTQGARSEAFF | TGTGCCAGCAGTTACCCCACCCAGGGGGCTCGTAGTGAAGCTTTCTTT
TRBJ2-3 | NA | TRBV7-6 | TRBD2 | CASSLAPSGVTSTDTQYF | TGTGCCAGCAGCTTAGCCCCTAGCGGGGTGACTAGCACAGATACGCAGTATTTT
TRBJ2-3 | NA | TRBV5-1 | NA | CASSPGDSTDTQYF | TGCGCCAGCAGCCCCGGGGACAGCACAGATACGCAGTATTTT
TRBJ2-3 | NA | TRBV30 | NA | CASISGHSYTDTQYF | TGTGCGTCCATCTCGGGCCACTCCTACACAGATACGCAGTATTTT
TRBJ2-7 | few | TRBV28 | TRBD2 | CASRGTSGQSYEQYF | TGTGCCAGCCGGGGGACTAGCGGGCAATCCTACGAGCAGTACTTC
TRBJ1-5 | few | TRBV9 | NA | CASSVGDQPQHF | TGTGCCAGCAGCGTAGGCGACCAGCCCCAGCATTTT
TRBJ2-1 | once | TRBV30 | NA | CAWRRGAGNEQFF | TGTGCCTGGAGAAGGGGGGCCGGAAATGAGCAGTTCTTC